The entry below gives a single TCR beta chain sequence along with its context. Its antigen is unidentified. The data belong to a study of cytomegalovirus exposure and HLA in healthy donors. Study-wide points: In a later analysis, specific HLA alleles were associated with 15,000 or so TCR beta sequences at a 0.05 false discovery rate.

In the PCR, 60 Vbeta and 13 Jbeta primers were used. Method: immunoSEQ multiplex PCR; TCRdb's copy keeps in-frame clones and lacks some. The table records about 200,000 clones, around 73% of them present only once. Losses at the gene ends were 7 bases for V and 0 bases for J; bases not matched to a gene: 6. Germline CDR1 and CDR2: MDHEN and SYDVKM. The CDR3 spans 15 residues. Source material: PBMCs. The chain carries TRBV28 and TRBJ2-7; 10 positions agree with TRBD1. This clonotype was obtained from a male donor in good health and CMV-seronegative. CDR3 in DNA: TGTGCCAGCACCAAGACAGGGGGCTACTCCTACGAGCAGTACTTC. It codes for CASTKTGGYSYEQYF.